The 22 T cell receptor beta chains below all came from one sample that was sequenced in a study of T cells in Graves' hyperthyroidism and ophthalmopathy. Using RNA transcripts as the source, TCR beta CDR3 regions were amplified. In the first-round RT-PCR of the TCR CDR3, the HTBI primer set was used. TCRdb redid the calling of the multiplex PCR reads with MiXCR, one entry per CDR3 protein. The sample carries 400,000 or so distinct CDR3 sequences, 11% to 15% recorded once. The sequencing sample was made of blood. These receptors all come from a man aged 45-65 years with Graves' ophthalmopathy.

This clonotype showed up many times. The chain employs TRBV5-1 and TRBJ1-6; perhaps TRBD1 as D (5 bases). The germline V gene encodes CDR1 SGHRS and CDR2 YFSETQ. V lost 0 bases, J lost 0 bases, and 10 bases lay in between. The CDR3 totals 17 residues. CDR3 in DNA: TGCGCCAGCAGCTTGGGGGGACTGAGCTCCTATAATTCACCCCTCCACTTT. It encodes CASSLGGLSSYNSPLHF. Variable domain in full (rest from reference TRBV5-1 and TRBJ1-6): KAGVTQTPRYLIKTRGQQVTLSCSPISGHRSVSWYQQTPGQGLQFLFEYFSETQRNKGNFPGRFSGRQFSNSRSEMNVSTLELGDSALYLCASSLGGLSSYNSPLHFGNGTRLTVT.

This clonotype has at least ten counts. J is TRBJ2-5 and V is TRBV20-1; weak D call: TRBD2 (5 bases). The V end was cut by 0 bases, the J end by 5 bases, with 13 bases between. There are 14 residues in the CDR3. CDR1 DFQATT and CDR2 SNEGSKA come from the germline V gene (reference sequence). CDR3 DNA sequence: TGCAGTGCTAGAGATTTGAGGGTGGAGGAGACCCAGTACTTC. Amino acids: CSARDLRVEETQYF.

The DNA for the CDR3 is TGTGCCAGCTTGTCGGGAAGTCTCACAGAGACCCAGTACTTC. It codes for CASLSGSLTETQYF. The chain uses TRBV6-1 and TRBJ2-5, with D possibly matching TRBD2 (5 bases). CDR3 length: 14 residues. Between the trimmed V and J ends, which lost 8 bases and 4 bases, there was a span of 17 bases. Germline loops: CDR1 MNHNS, CDR2 SASEGT.

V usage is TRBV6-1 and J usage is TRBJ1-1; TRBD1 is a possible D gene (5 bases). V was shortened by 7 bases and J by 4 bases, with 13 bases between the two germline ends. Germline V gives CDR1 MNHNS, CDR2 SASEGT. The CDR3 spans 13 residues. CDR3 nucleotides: TGTGCCAGCACGGGGCTGGTTGGCACTGAAGCTTTCTTT. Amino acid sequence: CASTGLVGTEAFF.

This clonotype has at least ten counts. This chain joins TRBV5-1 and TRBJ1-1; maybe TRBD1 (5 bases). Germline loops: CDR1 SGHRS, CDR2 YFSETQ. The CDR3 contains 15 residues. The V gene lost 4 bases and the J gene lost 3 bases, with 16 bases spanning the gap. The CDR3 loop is CASSVGDLGDTEAFF. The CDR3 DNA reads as TGCGCCAGCAGCGTAGGGGACCTGGGGGACACTGAAGCTTTCTTT.

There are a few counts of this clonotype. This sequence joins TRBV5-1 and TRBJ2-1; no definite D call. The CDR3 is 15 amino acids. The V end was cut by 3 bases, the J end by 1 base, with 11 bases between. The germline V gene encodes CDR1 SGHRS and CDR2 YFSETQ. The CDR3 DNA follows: TGCGCCAGCAGCTCGGCGGCTCTTTCCTACAATGAGCAGTTCTTC. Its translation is CASSSAALSYNEQFF.

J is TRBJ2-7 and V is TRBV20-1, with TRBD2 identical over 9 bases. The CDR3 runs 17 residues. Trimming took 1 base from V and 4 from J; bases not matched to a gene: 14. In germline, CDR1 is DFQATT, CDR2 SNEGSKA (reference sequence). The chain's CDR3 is CSARVGLGVTSGYEQYF. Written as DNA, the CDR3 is TGCAGTGCTAGAGTGGGGCTGGGGGTGACTAGCGGATACGAGCAGTACTTC.

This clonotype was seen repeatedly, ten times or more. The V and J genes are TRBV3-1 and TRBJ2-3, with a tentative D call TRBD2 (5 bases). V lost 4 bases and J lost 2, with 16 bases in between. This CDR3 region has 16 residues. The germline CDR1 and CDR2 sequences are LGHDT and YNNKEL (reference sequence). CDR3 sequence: CASSRRSQRNTDTQYF. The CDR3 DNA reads TGTGCCAGCAGCCGAAGGAGTCAGCGGAACACAGATACGCAGTATTTT.

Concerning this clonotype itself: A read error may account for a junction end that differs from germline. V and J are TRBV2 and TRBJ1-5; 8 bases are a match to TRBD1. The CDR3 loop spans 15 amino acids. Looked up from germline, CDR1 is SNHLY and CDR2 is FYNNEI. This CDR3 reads CAGSDLSGGFQPQHF. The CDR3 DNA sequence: TGTGCCGGCAGTGATCTATCAGGGGGCTTTCAGCCCCAGCATTTT.

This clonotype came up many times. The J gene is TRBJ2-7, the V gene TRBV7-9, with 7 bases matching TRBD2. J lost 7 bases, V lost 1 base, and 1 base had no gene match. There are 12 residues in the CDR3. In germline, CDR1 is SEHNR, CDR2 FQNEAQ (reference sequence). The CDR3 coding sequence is TGTGCCAGCAGCTTAGAAGCGGGGGAGCAGTACTTC. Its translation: CASSLEAGEQYF.

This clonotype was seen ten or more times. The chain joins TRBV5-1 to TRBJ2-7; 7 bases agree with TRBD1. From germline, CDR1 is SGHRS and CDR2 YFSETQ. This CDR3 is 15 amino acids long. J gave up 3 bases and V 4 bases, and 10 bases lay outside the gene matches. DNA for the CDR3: TGCGCCAGCAGCGAGACAGGGAACCGTGTCTACGAGCAGTACTTC. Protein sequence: CASSETGNRVYEQYF. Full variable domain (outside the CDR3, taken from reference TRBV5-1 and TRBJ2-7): KAGVTQTPRYLIKTRGQQVTLSCSPISGHRSVSWYQQTPGQGLQFLFEYFSETQRNKGNFPGRFSGRQFSNSRSEMNVSTLELGDSALYLCASSETGNRVYEQYFGPGTRLTVT.

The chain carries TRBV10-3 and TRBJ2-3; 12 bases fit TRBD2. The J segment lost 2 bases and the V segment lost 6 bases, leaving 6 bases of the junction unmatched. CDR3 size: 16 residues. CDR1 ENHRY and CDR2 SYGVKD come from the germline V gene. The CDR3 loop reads CAISKRLAGDTDTQYF. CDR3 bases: TGTGCCATCAGCAAAAGACTAGCGGGGGACACAGATACGCAGTATTTT.

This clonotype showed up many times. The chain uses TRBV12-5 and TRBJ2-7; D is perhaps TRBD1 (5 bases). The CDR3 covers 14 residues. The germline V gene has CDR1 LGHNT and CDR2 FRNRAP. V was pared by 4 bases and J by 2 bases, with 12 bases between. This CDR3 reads CASGWKTAPYEQYF. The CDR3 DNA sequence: TGTGCTAGTGGTTGGAAGACAGCCCCCTACGAGCAGTACTTC. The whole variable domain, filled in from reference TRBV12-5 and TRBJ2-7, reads DARVTQTPRHKVTEMGQEVTMRCQPILGHNTVFWYRQTMMQGLELLAYFRNRAPLDDSGMPKDRFSAEMPDATLATLKIQPSEPRDSAVYFCASGWKTAPYEQYFGPGTRLTVT.

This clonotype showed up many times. The CDR3 here is CTGLAGVSNEQFF. In nucleotides, the CDR3 is TGCACCGGACTAGCGGGAGTATCAAATGAGCAGTTCTTC. The V and J genes are TRBV20-1 and TRBJ2-1; 13 bases match TRBD2. The CDR3 totals 13 residues. Per germline, CDR1 DFQATT and CDR2 SNEGSKA (reference sequence).

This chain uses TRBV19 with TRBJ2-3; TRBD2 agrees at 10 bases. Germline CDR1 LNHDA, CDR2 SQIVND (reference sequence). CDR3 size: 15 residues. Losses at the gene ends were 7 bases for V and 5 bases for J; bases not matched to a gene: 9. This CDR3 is CASTALAGNRDTQYF. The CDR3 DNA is TGTGCCAGTACCGCACTAGCGGGAAATCGAGATACGCAGTATTTT.

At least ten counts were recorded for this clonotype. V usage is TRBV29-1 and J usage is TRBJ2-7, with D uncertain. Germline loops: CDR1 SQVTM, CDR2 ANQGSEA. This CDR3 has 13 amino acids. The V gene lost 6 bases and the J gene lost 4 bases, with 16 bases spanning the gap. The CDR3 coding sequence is TGCAGCGTACGAACAGAAAACCTTTACGAGCAGTACTTC. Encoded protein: CSVRTENLYEQYF.

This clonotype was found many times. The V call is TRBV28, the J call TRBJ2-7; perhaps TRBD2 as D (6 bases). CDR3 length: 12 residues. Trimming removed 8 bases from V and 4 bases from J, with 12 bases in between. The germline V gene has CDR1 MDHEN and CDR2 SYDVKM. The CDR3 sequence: CASRLGLYEQYF. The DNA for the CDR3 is TGTGCCAGCCGACTAGGGTTGTACGAGCAGTACTTC.

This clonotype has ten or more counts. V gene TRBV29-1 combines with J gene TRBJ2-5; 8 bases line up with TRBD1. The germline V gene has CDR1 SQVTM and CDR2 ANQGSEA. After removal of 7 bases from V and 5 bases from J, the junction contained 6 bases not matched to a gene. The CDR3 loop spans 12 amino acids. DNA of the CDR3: TGCAGCGGAGTGACAGGGGTGGAGACCCAGTACTTC. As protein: CSGVTGVETQYF.

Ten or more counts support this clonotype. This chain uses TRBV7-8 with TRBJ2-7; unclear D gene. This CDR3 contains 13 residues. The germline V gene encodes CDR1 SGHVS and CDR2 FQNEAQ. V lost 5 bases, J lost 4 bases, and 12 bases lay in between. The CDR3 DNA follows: TGTGCCAGCAGCCGAGACATGTTATACGAGCAGTACTTC. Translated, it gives CASSRDMLYEQYF. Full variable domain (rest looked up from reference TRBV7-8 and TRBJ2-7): GAGVSQSPRYKVAKRGQDVALRCDPISGHVSLFWYQQALGQGPEFLTYFQNEAQLDKSGLPSDRFFAERPEGSVSTLKIQRTQQEDSAVYLCASSRDMLYEQYFGPGTRLTVT.

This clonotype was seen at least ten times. The CDR3, as DNA: TGTGCCAGCTCACCTACAGGTGGGGGCACTGAAGCTTTCTTT. Protein sequence: CASSPTGGGTEAFF. The J gene is TRBJ1-1, the V gene TRBV18, with D possibly matching TRBD1 (5 bases). Trimming shortened V by 3 bases and J by 4 bases, and 12 bases separated the two germline ends. Looked up from germline, CDR1 is KGHSH and CDR2 is LQKENI. The CDR3 is 14 amino acids.

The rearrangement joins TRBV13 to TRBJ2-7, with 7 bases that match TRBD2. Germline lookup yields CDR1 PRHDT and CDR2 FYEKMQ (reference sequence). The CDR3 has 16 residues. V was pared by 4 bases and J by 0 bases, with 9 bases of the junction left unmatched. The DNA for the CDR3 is TGTGCCAGCAGCTCCGGGCCAGCGGGAATCTCCTACGAGCAGTACTTC. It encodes CASSSGPAGISYEQYF.

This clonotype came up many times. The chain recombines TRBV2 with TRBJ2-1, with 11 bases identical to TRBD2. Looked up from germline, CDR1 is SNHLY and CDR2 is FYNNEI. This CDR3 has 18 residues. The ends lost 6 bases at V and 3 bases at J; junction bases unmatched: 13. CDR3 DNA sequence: TGTGCCAGCAGCCGAATCCCTGCCGGGACTAGCGGCTACAATGAGCAGTTCTTC. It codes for CASSRIPAGTSGYNEQFF.